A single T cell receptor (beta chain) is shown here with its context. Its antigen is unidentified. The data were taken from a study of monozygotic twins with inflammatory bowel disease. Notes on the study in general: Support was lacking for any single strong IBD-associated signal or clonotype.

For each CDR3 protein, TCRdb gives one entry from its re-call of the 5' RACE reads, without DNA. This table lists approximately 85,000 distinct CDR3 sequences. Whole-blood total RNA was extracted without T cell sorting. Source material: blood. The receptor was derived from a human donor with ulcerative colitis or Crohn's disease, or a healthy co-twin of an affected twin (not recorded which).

The CDR3 sequence is CAIRYRQENYEQYF. V gene TRBV10-3 combines with J gene TRBJ2-7; TCRdb names TRBD1, which stays unverified in the absence of DNA. Germline V gives CDR1 ENHRY, CDR2 SYGVKD. The CDR3 has 14 amino acids.